What follows are 27 T cell receptor beta chains derived from one specimen sequenced in a study of identical twins. TCRdb redid the calling of the 5' RACE reads with MiXCR, one entry per CDR3 protein. The sample records about 720,000 distinct CDR3 sequences, 18% being singletons. These same records also appear under a second study, on T cells expressing NK-cell markers.

Specimen: PBMCs. All receptors come from a woman in her late teens or twenties in good health.

This clonotype was seen at least ten times. The chain joins TRBV29-1 to TRBJ2-1; TRBD2 aligns across 10 bases. The CDR3 has 12 amino acids. Germline loops: CDR1 SQVTM, CDR2 ANQGSEA. V shed 7 bases and J 9 bases; nucleotides not matched to a gene: 6. CDR3 DNA sequence: TGCAGCGGCCTAGCGGGGGATGGTGAGCAGTTCTTC. Translated, it gives CSGLAGDGEQFF.

V and J are TRBV20-1 and TRBJ2-5; 7 nucleotides line up with TRBD1. V trimming: 3 bases; J trimming: 0 bases; junction bases outside the gene matches: 1. The CDR3 sequence is 13 residues long. The germline V gene encodes CDR1 DFQATT and CDR2 SNEGSKA (reference sequence). The CDR3 DNA is TGCAGTGCTAGTGGACAGGACCAAGAGACCCAGTACTTC. It specifies CSASGQDQETQYF.

This clonotype was counted ten times or more. The rearrangement joins TRBV7-8 to TRBJ2-3, with 8 positions matching TRBD1. The germline gives CDR1 SGHVS, CDR2 FQNEAQ. This CDR3 has 13 residues. J gave up 9 bases and V 4 bases, and 6 bases lay outside the gene matches. The CDR3 region is CASSYRDRLTQYF. The CDR3 DNA is TGTGCCAGCAGCTACCGGGACAGGTTAACGCAGTATTTT. Full variable domain (outside the CDR3, taken from reference TRBV7-8 and TRBJ2-3): GAGVSQSPRYKVAKRGQDVALRCDPISGHVSLFWYQQALGQGPEFLTYFQNEAQLDKSGLPSDRFFAERPEGSVSTLKIQRTQQEDSAVYLCASSYRDRLTQYFGPGTRLTVL.

The chain couples TRBV29-1 to TRBJ2-7; TRBD1 agrees at 11 bases. Trimming at V came to 7 bases and at J to 5 bases, leaving 1 base not matched to a gene. CDR1 and CDR2 from the germline V gene are SQVTM and ANQGSEA. The CDR3 totals 11 residues. The DNA for the CDR3 is TGCAGCGGGACAGGGGGCCACGAGCAGTACTTC. This translates into CSGTGGHEQYF.

This clonotype was picked up a small number of times. The J gene is TRBJ2-2, the V gene TRBV20-1, with a weak D call TRBD2 (5 bases). This CDR3 is built from 13 residues. The V end lost 1 base, the J end lost 5 bases, and 8 bases lay between the germline ends. Germline V CDR1 and CDR2: DFQATT, SNEGSKA (reference sequence). The CDR3, as DNA: TGCAGTGCTAGAGGAGAGCGGACCGGGGAGCTGTTTTTT. Translated: CSARGERTGELFF.

The rearrangement uses TRBV15 and TRBJ2-7; possibly TRBD1 or TRBD2 for D (5 bases each). Trimming took off 5 bases at V and 2 bases at J, with 13 bases between the two ends. The length of the CDR3 is 14 residues. Germline-derived CDR1 and CDR2 are LNHNV and YYDKDF (reference sequence). CDR3 protein: CATSLVGTAYEQYF. In DNA form, the CDR3 reads TGTGCCACCAGCTTAGTCGGGACCGCCTACGAGCAGTACTTC.

The gene calls are TRBV5-6 and TRBJ2-4; TRBD1 matches 10 bases. V lost 4 bases to trimming and J lost 10 bases; unmatched junction nucleotides: 17. CDR1 and CDR2 from the germline V gene are SGHDT and YYEEEE. This CDR3 is built from 17 residues. The DNA for the CDR3 is TGTGCCAGCAGCCGCGTTAGACAGGGGGCGAGGGGTTTTATTCAGTACTTC. Translation gives CASSRVRQGARGFIQYF.

This clonotype showed up just a few times. The genes are TRBV30 and TRBJ2-1; D remains unclear. Between the trimmed V and J ends, which lost 1 base and 9 bases, there was a span of 7 bases. There are 11 residues in the CDR3. Germline CDR1 and CDR2: GTSNPN and SVGIG (reference sequence). The DNA of the CDR3 is TGTGCCTGGAGTGATGTGGGTGAGCAGTTCTTC. Residues: CAWSDVGEQFF.

The chain has TRBV7-2 and TRBJ2-7; no clear D. The CDR3 has 13 residues. V lost 3 bases and J lost 4, with 10 bases in between. The germline CDR1 and CDR2 sequences are SGHTA and FQGNSA. DNA for the CDR3: TGTGCCAGCAGCTTGCGACCCCGGTACGAGCAGTACTTC. This gives the protein CASSLRPRYEQYF.

This clonotype was recorded a few times. This chain uses TRBV2 with TRBJ2-7; D tentatively fits TRBD1 or TRBD2 (5 bases each). CDR1 is SNHLY, CDR2 FYNNEI, per germline. There are 15 residues in the CDR3. Trimming pared 6 bases from V and 2 bases from J, leaving 17 bases between. The CDR3 bases are TGTGCCAGCAGGCCCAACACCGGGACGGCCTACGAGCAGTACTTC. This encodes CASRPNTGTAYEQYF.

V gene TRBV29-1 combines with J gene TRBJ1-1; possibly TRBD1 for D (6 bases). V lost 7 bases to trimming and J lost 4 bases, with 28 bases between them. This CDR3 spans 17 amino acids. The germline V gene has CDR1 SQVTM and CDR2 ANQGSEA. This chain's CDR3 is CSARGAPKYKQGTEAFF. CDR3 nucleotides: TGCAGCGCCCGGGGCGCCCCCAAGTATAAACAGGGCACTGAAGCTTTCTTT.

V gene TRBV12-3 or TRBV12-4 combines with J gene TRBJ2-1, with a weak D call TRBD2 (6 bases). The CDR3 is made up of 14 amino acids. V dropped 3 bases and J dropped 4 bases, with 10 bases sitting between them. CDR3 coding DNA: TGTGCCAGCAGTTTCGGACTAACGTACAATGAGCAGTTCTTC. Protein sequence: CASSFGLTYNEQFF.

CDR3 coding DNA: TGCGCCAGCAGCTCCTGGTCTACCGGGACTAGCGGTAAAAAGAACTCCTACGAGCAGTACTTC. It yields the protein CASSSWSTGTSGKKNSYEQYF. This sequence joins TRBV5-1 and TRBJ2-7; TRBD2 agrees at 11 bases. The CDR3 contains 21 residues. The germline V gene has CDR1 SGHRS and CDR2 YFSETQ. Trimming cost V 3 bases and J 0 bases; bases outside gene matches: 20.

This chain links TRBV6-2 or TRBV6-3 with TRBJ2-1, with 8 bases identical to TRBD1. CDR3 size: 15 residues. With 6 bases clipped from V and 9 bases from J, the junction kept 13 bases outside the gene matches. Germline V gene sequence: CDR1 MNHEY, CDR2 SVGEGT. This chain's CDR3 is CASRRQGMVTGEQFF. As DNA, the CDR3 is TGTGCCAGCAGGCGACAGGGGATGGTCACCGGTGAGCAGTTCTTC.

The V call is TRBV5-1, the J call TRBJ2-7, with TRBD2 matching over 12 bases. Per the germline V gene, CDR1 is SGHRS and CDR2 is YFSETQ. The CDR3 has 16 residues. Losses at the gene ends were 1 base for V and 6 bases for J; bases not matched to a gene: 8. The CDR3 DNA follows: TGCGCCAGCAGCTTGCTCCCTAGCGGGGGGGCGAGCGAGCAGTACTTC. Protein product: CASSLLPSGGASEQYF.

The chain recombines TRBV29-1 with TRBJ2-1, with a weak D call TRBD2 (5 bases). CDR3 length: 13 residues. Germline V gives CDR1 SQVTM, CDR2 ANQGSEA. V lost 7 bases, J lost 8 bases, and 18 bases lay in between. This CDR3 reads CSAREEIGHEQFF. The CDR3, as DNA: TGCAGCGCTCGGGAAGAGATTGGGCATGAGCAGTTCTTC.

This clonotype was observed a few times. The DNA of the CDR3 is TGTGCCAGCAGCCCCCCCACCCATGTTAGCGGGACCCAGTACTTC. It translates to CASSPPTHVSGTQYF. This chain connects TRBV7-9 to TRBJ2-5, with D possibly TRBD2 on 6 matching bases. The CDR3 is 15 residues long. The V gene lost 5 bases and the J gene lost 7 bases, with 20 bases spanning the gap. Germline V gene sequence: CDR1 SEHNR, CDR2 FQNEAQ (reference sequence).

This clonotype was picked up a small number of times. The V gene is TRBV7-2, the J gene TRBJ2-5; the D is unclear. V gave up 2 bases and J gave up 8 bases, with 15 bases separating them. Germline assignment: CDR1 SGHTA and CDR2 FQGNSA. There are 14 residues in the CDR3. The CDR3: CASSLSHIVETQYF. The CDR3 coding sequence is TGTGCCAGCAGCTTATCCCATATCGTTGAAACCCAGTACTTC.

The rearrangement joins TRBV27 to TRBJ2-6; D ambiguous. Trimming took off 7 bases at V and 0 bases at J, with 10 bases between the two ends. The germline gives CDR1 MNHEY, CDR2 SMNVEV (reference sequence). This CDR3 comprises 15 residues. The CDR3 here is CASTARSSGANVLTF. Written as DNA, the CDR3 is TGTGCCAGCACGGCGCGGAGCTCTGGGGCCAACGTCCTGACTTTC.

This chain connects TRBV5-6 to TRBJ2-2; TRBD2 matches 11 bases. In germline, CDR1 is SGHDT, CDR2 YYEEEE. The CDR3 is 15 residues long. J was trimmed by 7 bases and V by 2 bases; bases with no gene match: 4. The CDR3 spells CASSFRLAGSGELFF. DNA of the CDR3: TGTGCCAGCAGCTTCCGACTAGCGGGAAGCGGGGAGCTGTTTTTT.

This clonotype has more than one count but fewer than ten. This rearrangement joins TRBV20-1 to TRBJ1-1; 8 bases map to TRBD1. Germline V gives CDR1 DFQATT, CDR2 SNEGSKA (reference sequence). The CDR3 has 14 residues. V lost 4 bases, J lost 4 bases, and 8 bases stayed unmatched. CDR3 residues: CSATSGGDSTEAFF. DNA for the CDR3: TGCAGTGCTACCTCAGGGGGCGACAGCACTGAAGCTTTCTTT.

In its sample, this clonotype was seen many times. V is TRBV7-2 and J is TRBJ2-7; the match to TRBD2 covers 11 bases. The CDR3 extends over 16 amino acids. Germline CDR1 SGHTA, CDR2 FQGNSA. The V segment lost 0 bases and the J segment 4 bases; nucleotides outside the gene matches: 5. The DNA for the CDR3 is TGTGCCAGCAGCTTAGCGAGTACTAGCGGGAGTTACGAGCAGTACTTC. Residues: CASSLASTSGSYEQYF. Complete variable domain (other parts from reference TRBV7-2 and TRBJ2-7): GAGVSQSPSNKVTEKGKDVELRCDPISGHTALYWYRQSLGQGLEFLIYFQGNSAPDKSGLPSDRFSAERTGGSVSTLTIQRTQQEDSAVYLCASSLASTSGSYEQYFGPGTRLTVT.

This clonotype was seen a handful of times. The rearrangement links TRBV4-2 to TRBJ1-2, with D possibly TRBD1 on 5 matching bases. Per the germline V gene, CDR1 is LGHNA and CDR2 is YNFKEQ. Trimming pared 0 bases from V and 4 bases from J, leaving 12 bases between. CDR3 length equals 15 residues. Here the CDR3 DNA reads TGTGCCAGCAGCCAAGATCATGGGGGTCCCTATGGCTACACCTTC. Encoded protein: CASSQDHGGPYGYTF.

This rearrangement joins TRBV5-1 to TRBJ1-6; no definite D call. Germline V CDR1 and CDR2: SGHRS, YFSETQ. The length of the CDR3 is 15 residues. The germline V and J ends were trimmed by 2 bases and 7 bases, with 13 bases remaining between them. The CDR3 loop reads CASSFDGQLNSPLHF. Written as DNA, the CDR3 is TGCGCCAGCAGCTTTGATGGTCAGCTGAATTCACCCCTCCACTTT. The variable domain in full, completed from reference TRBV5-1 and TRBJ1-6, reads KAGVTQTPRYLIKTRGQQVTLSCSPISGHRSVSWYQQTPGQGLQFLFEYFSETQRNKGNFPGRFSGRQFSNSRSEMNVSTLELGDSALYLCASSFDGQLNSPLHFGNGTRLTVT.

V gene TRBV7-2 combines with J gene TRBJ2-3; D is undetermined. CDR3 length equals 14 residues. CDR1 is SGHTA, CDR2 FQGNSA, per germline. The V gene lost 0 bases and the J gene lost 5 bases, with 9 bases spanning the gap. CDR3 in amino acids: CASSLAVGLDTQYF. CDR3 in DNA: TGTGCCAGCAGCTTAGCCGTGGGGTTAGATACGCAGTATTTT.

This clonotype occurred a few times. This chain joins TRBV12-3 or TRBV12-4 and TRBJ1-4; a weak D match, TRBD1 (5 bases). The CDR3 totals 13 residues. V lost 8 bases to trimming and J lost 5 bases, with 12 bases between them. For the CDR3, the DNA is TGTGCCAGCTGGGGACGGGAGAATGAAAAACTGTTTTTT. It encodes CASWGRENEKLFF.

This clonotype came up many times. The chain links TRBV11-2 to TRBJ2-1, with D possibly matching TRBD2 (6 bases). The germline V gene has CDR1 SGHAT and CDR2 FQNNGV. Trimming shortened V by 1 base and J by 9 bases, and 19 bases separated the two germline ends. This CDR3 has 16 amino acids. CDR3 DNA: TGTGCCAGCAGCTTAGGGCGGGGCACATCCTCCAGTGAGCAGTTCTTC. Its protein product is CASSLGRGTSSSEQFF.